These T cell receptor beta chains were read from a single sample in a study of liver allograft versus peripheral blood T cells. One entry per CDR3 protein, called by TCRdb with MiXCR from the reads. The sample shows 2,000 or so distinct CDR3 sequences, 18% of them seen only once. The receptor source for this set is a human patient who had a liver transplant. Some T cells here may be from the graft donor. Both conserved end residues are part of each CDR3. Fields, in order: J gene, D gene, clone size, V gene, CDR3 protein, CDR3 DNA. The D gene is left open where the match is weak. Expanded clones get a size class; other rows say once, few or many, or leave the size out.

J gene: TRBJ2-2
D gene: TRBD1
clone size: medium-sized
V gene: TRBV5-6
CDR3 protein: CASSSLRGLGTGELFF
CDR3 DNA: TGTGCCAGCAGCTCCCTCAGGGGGCTGGGCACCGGGGAGCTGTTTTTT

J gene: TRBJ2-1
D gene: TRBD2
clone size: medium-sized
V gene: TRBV6-5
CDR3 protein: CASSYSPGGSYNEQFF
CDR3 DNA: TGTGCCAGCAGTTACTCCCCGGGGGGCTCCTACAATGAGCAGTTCTTC

J gene: TRBJ1-5
D gene: TRBD1
clone size: few
V gene: TRBV6-6
CDR3 protein: CASSRLQGGNQPQHF
CDR3 DNA: TGTGCCAGCAGTAGGTTACAGGGGGGCAATCAGCCCCAGCATTTT

J gene: TRBJ2-7
D gene: TRBD1
clone size: many
V gene: TRBV6-2/TRBV6-3
CDR3 protein: CASSYGPGQGYEQYF
CDR3 DNA: TGTGCCAGCAGTTACGGGCCCGGACAGGGCTACGAGCAGTACTTC

J gene: TRBJ1-5
D gene: NA
clone size: few
V gene: TRBV6-2/TRBV6-3
CDR3 protein: CASNWGGSNQPQHF
CDR3 DNA: TGTGCCAGCAACTGGGGAGGGAGCAATCAGCCCCAGCATTTT

J gene: TRBJ2-5
D gene: TRBD2
clone size: many
V gene: TRBV6-5
CDR3 protein: CASSYWEGLYQETQYF
CDR3 DNA: TGTGCCAGCAGTTACTGGGAGGGCCTGTACCAAGAGACCCAGTACTTC

J gene: TRBJ1-5
D gene: NA
clone size: few
V gene: TRBV20-1
CDR3 protein: CSASPPGRGRNQPQHF
CDR3 DNA: TGCAGTGCTAGCCCCCCGGGACGCGGGCGGAATCAGCCCCAGCATTTT

J gene: TRBJ1-1
D gene: NA
clone size: medium-sized
V gene: TRBV12-3/TRBV12-4
CDR3 protein: CASSFRPTEAFF
CDR3 DNA: TGTGCCAGCAGTTTTCGTCCCACTGAAGCTTTCTTT

J gene: TRBJ1-3
D gene: TRBD1
clone size: many
V gene: TRBV7-9
CDR3 protein: CASSLPVDRGSGNTIYF
CDR3 DNA: TGTGCCAGCAGCTTACCCGTGGACAGGGGCTCTGGAAACACCATATATTTT

J gene: TRBJ2-7
D gene: NA
clone size: few
V gene: TRBV19
CDR3 protein: CASSLGHANYEQYF
CDR3 DNA: TGTGCCAGTAGTCTCGGACACGCTAACTACGAGCAGTACTTC

J gene: TRBJ1-1
D gene: TRBD1
clone size: NA
V gene: TRBV6-1
CDR3 protein: CASSEARLGTGSTEAFF
CDR3 DNA: TGTGCCAGCAGTGAAGCCAGATTAGGGACAGGGTCCACTGAAGCTTTCTTT

J gene: TRBJ2-2
D gene: NA
clone size: once
V gene: TRBV10-3
CDR3 protein: CAISDTTEKTAGELFF
CDR3 DNA: TGTGCCATCAGTGACACGACCGAGAAGACGGCCGGGGAGCTGTTTTTT

J gene: TRBJ2-1
D gene: NA
clone size: medium-sized
V gene: TRBV6-2/TRBV6-3
CDR3 protein: CASSYDIGPNEQFF
CDR3 DNA: TGTGCCAGCAGTTACGACATAGGGCCCAATGAGCAGTTCTTC

J gene: TRBJ1-1
D gene: NA
clone size: medium-sized
V gene: TRBV6-5
CDR3 protein: CASSPLGGGTEAFF
CDR3 DNA: TGTGCCAGCAGTCCCCTGGGGGGCGGAACTGAAGCTTTCTTT

J gene: TRBJ1-1
D gene: NA
clone size: NA
V gene: TRBV13
CDR3 protein: CASSSDTVGIEAFF
CDR3 DNA: TGTGCCAGCAGCTCTGACACGGTGGGTATTGAAGCTTTCTTT

J gene: TRBJ2-7
D gene: NA
clone size: few
V gene: TRBV6-5
CDR3 protein: CASSYAGNEQYF
CDR3 DNA: TGTGCCAGCAGTTACGCGGGGAACGAGCAGTACTTC

J gene: TRBJ2-1
D gene: NA
clone size: few
V gene: TRBV12-5
CDR3 protein: CASGTGGNEQFF
CDR3 DNA: TGTGCTAGTGGGACAGGCGGAAATGAGCAGTTCTTC

J gene: TRBJ1-4
D gene: NA
clone size: medium-sized
V gene: TRBV10-3
CDR3 protein: CAISEPGANEKLFF
CDR3 DNA: TGTGCCATCAGTGAACCAGGGGCTAATGAAAAACTGTTTTTT

J gene: TRBJ1-1
D gene: NA
clone size: medium-sized
V gene: TRBV7-6
CDR3 protein: CASQVFMNTEAFF
CDR3 DNA: TGTGCCAGCCAGGTTTTCATGAACACTGAAGCTTTCTTT

J gene: TRBJ1-2
D gene: NA
clone size: medium-sized
V gene: TRBV19
CDR3 protein: CASSITGDYGYTF
CDR3 DNA: TGTGCCAGTAGTATTACCGGAGATTATGGCTACACCTTC

J gene: TRBJ2-7
D gene: TRBD1
clone size: NA
V gene: TRBV12-3/TRBV12-4
CDR3 protein: CASSSFRTGPYEQYF
CDR3 DNA: TGTGCCAGCAGCAGTTTCAGGACAGGACCTTACGAGCAGTACTTC

J gene: TRBJ2-1
D gene: TRBD2
clone size: few
V gene: TRBV10-3
CDR3 protein: CACGASGNNEQFF
CDR3 DNA: TGTGCCTGCGGGGCTAGCGGTAACAATGAGCAGTTCTTC

J gene: TRBJ1-5
D gene: NA
clone size: few
V gene: TRBV20-1
CDR3 protein: CSALSRDPSQPQHF
CDR3 DNA: TGCAGTGCGCTATCCAGGGACCCCAGTCAGCCCCAGCATTTT

J gene: TRBJ1-1
D gene: TRBD1
clone size: medium-sized
V gene: TRBV12-3/TRBV12-4
CDR3 protein: CASSWGQGMNTEAFF
CDR3 DNA: TGTGCCAGCAGTTGGGGACAGGGTATGAACACTGAAGCTTTCTTT

J gene: TRBJ2-2
D gene: NA
clone size: large
V gene: TRBV18
CDR3 protein: CASPDGGEDNTGELFF
CDR3 DNA: TGTGCCAGCCCTGACGGGGGAGAGGACAACACCGGGGAGCTGTTTTTT

J gene: TRBJ2-7
D gene: NA
clone size: few
V gene: TRBV20-1
CDR3 protein: CSVENNYEQYF
CDR3 DNA: TGCAGTGTCGAGAACAACTACGAGCAGTACTTC

J gene: TRBJ1-2
D gene: NA
clone size: NA
V gene: TRBV5-4
CDR3 protein: CVLMPGYTF
CDR3 DNA: TGTGTCCTTATGCCGGGCTACACCTTC

J gene: TRBJ1-2
D gene: TRBD1
clone size: many
V gene: TRBV27
CDR3 protein: CASSLGSEGAYGYTF
CDR3 DNA: TGTGCCAGCAGTTTAGGGTCTGAGGGGGCCTATGGCTACACCTTC

J gene: TRBJ1-5
D gene: NA
clone size: NA
V gene: TRBV6-2/TRBV6-3
CDR3 protein: CASTTQDHQPQHF
CDR3 DNA: TGTGCCAGCACTACTCAAGACCACCAGCCCCAGCATTTT

J gene: TRBJ2-7
D gene: NA
clone size: NA
V gene: TRBV11-2
CDR3 protein: CASSLVGPSYEQYF
CDR3 DNA: TGTGCCAGCAGCTTAGTAGGCCCCTCCTACGAGCAGTACTTC

J gene: TRBJ1-2
D gene: NA
clone size: few
V gene: TRBV7-9
CDR3 protein: CASSLLGGPYGYTF
CDR3 DNA: TGTGCCAGCAGCTTATTGGGGGGGCCCTATGGCTACACCTTC

J gene: TRBJ2-7
D gene: TRBD1
clone size: medium-sized
V gene: TRBV29-1
CDR3 protein: CSVRTGGYEQYF
CDR3 DNA: TGCAGCGTACGGACAGGAGGCTACGAGCAGTACTTC

J gene: TRBJ2-1
D gene: NA
clone size: medium-sized
V gene: TRBV13
CDR3 protein: CASSLLIGNEQFF
CDR3 DNA: TGTGCCAGCAGCCTGCTAATAGGAAATGAGCAGTTCTTC

J gene: TRBJ2-2
D gene: TRBD2
clone size: large
V gene: TRBV18
CDR3 protein: CASPIERGTGELFF
CDR3 DNA: TGTGCCAGCCCCATTGAGCGGGGTACCGGGGAGCTGTTTTTT

J gene: TRBJ2-2
D gene: NA
clone size: NA
V gene: TRBV27
CDR3 protein: CASRWGVNTGELFF
CDR3 DNA: TGTGCCAGCCGTTGGGGGGTAAACACCGGGGAGCTGTTTTTT

J gene: TRBJ1-5
D gene: TRBD1
clone size: once
V gene: TRBV28
CDR3 protein: CASSLWTGGFGSNQPQHF
CDR3 DNA: TGTGCCAGCAGTTTATGGACAGGGGGCTTCGGAAGCAATCAGCCCCAGCATTTT

J gene: TRBJ2-1
D gene: NA
clone size: medium-sized
V gene: TRBV16
CDR3 protein: CASSQVRYNEQFF
CDR3 DNA: TGTGCCAGCAGCCAAGTAAGGTACAATGAGCAGTTCTTC

J gene: TRBJ2-7
D gene: NA
clone size: medium-sized
V gene: TRBV6-2/TRBV6-3
CDR3 protein: CASSYSTASYEQYF
CDR3 DNA: TGTGCCAGCAGTTACTCGACAGCCTCCTACGAGCAGTACTTC

J gene: TRBJ1-5
D gene: NA
clone size: medium-sized
V gene: TRBV19
CDR3 protein: CASSIGYRGNQPQHF
CDR3 DNA: TGTGCCAGTAGTATAGGTTATCGAGGCAATCAGCCCCAGCATTTT

J gene: TRBJ1-2
D gene: TRBD1
clone size: NA
V gene: TRBV7-2
CDR3 protein: CASSPSGTGVYGYTF
CDR3 DNA: TGTGCCAGCAGCCCCTCCGGGACAGGGGTCTATGGCTACACCTTC

J gene: TRBJ1-2
D gene: NA
clone size: few
V gene: TRBV27
CDR3 protein: CASSLDRTSNYGYTF
CDR3 DNA: TGTGCCAGCAGTTTAGATCGTACCTCTAACTATGGCTACACCTTC

J gene: TRBJ1-1
D gene: NA
clone size: few
V gene: TRBV25-1
CDR3 protein: CASSDSKVWAGTTEAFF
CDR3 DNA: TGTGCCAGCAGTGATTCGAAGGTGTGGGCAGGGACCACTGAAGCTTTCTTT

J gene: TRBJ2-1
D gene: TRBD2
clone size: few
V gene: TRBV10-3
CDR3 protein: CAIKVTSGSNEQFF
CDR3 DNA: TGTGCCATCAAGGTCACTAGCGGGAGTAATGAGCAGTTCTTC

J gene: TRBJ1-1
D gene: NA
clone size: medium-sized
V gene: TRBV19
CDR3 protein: CASSIWEGTEAFF
CDR3 DNA: TGTGCCAGTAGTATCTGGGAGGGGACTGAAGCTTTCTTT

J gene: TRBJ1-5
D gene: NA
clone size: medium-sized
V gene: TRBV15
CDR3 protein: CATSRAHIKGVSSNQPQHF
CDR3 DNA: TGTGCCACCAGCAGAGCACATATAAAGGGGGTATCTAGCAATCAGCCCCAGCATTTT

J gene: TRBJ1-2
D gene: NA
clone size: medium-sized
V gene: TRBV5-6
CDR3 protein: CASRGSRLVYGYTF
CDR3 DNA: TGTGCCAGCAGGGGGAGCAGGTTAGTTTATGGCTACACCTTC

J gene: TRBJ2-2
D gene: TRBD1
clone size: NA
V gene: TRBV29-1
CDR3 protein: CSGLQGRNTGELFF
CDR3 DNA: TGCAGCGGATTACAGGGGCGGAACACCGGGGAGCTGTTTTTT

J gene: TRBJ2-1
D gene: NA
clone size: few
V gene: TRBV7-9
CDR3 protein: CASSRHPSGNEQFF
CDR3 DNA: TGTGCCAGCAGCCGACACCCATCGGGAAATGAGCAGTTCTTC

J gene: TRBJ1-1
D gene: NA
clone size: medium-sized
V gene: TRBV6-5
CDR3 protein: CASSYSLLTAEAFF
CDR3 DNA: TGTGCCAGCAGTTACTCTCTTTTGACTGCTGAAGCTTTCTTT

J gene: TRBJ1-1
D gene: NA
clone size: large
V gene: TRBV28
CDR3 protein: CASRGPWGSTEAFF
CDR3 DNA: TGTGCCAGCAGGGGCCCGTGGGGTAGCACTGAAGCTTTCTTT

J gene: TRBJ2-1
D gene: TRBD2
clone size: medium-sized
V gene: TRBV20-1
CDR3 protein: CSARDLAGVGNEQFF
CDR3 DNA: TGCAGTGCTAGAGATTTAGCGGGAGTAGGTAATGAGCAGTTCTTC